In its sample, the clone carrying this T cell receptor beta chain was seen many times. Via MiXCR, TCRdb re-called the 5' RACE reads, giving one row per CDR3 protein. The table lists roughly 100,000 distinct CDR3 sequences, 3% to 4.5% of them singletons. The sample is drawn from a study of neurological immune-mediated disorders. The unsorted libraries were made from 2 million PBMCs kept at -80 C. This CDR3 spans 11 amino acids. From germline, CDR1 is DFQATT and CDR2 SNEGSKA (reference sequence). Germline trimming cut 5 bases from V and 10 bases from J; bases unmatched to any gene: 6. The TCR was taken from a woman younger than 30 with multiple sclerosis. The chain has TRBV20-1 and TRBJ1-1; 8 nucleotides agree with TRBD1. Sample: PBMCs. As DNA, the CDR3 is TGCAGTGCTGTCCAGGGGGCCCCAGCTTTCTTT. Translation gives CSAVQGAPAFF.